The clone carrying this T cell receptor (beta chain) was recorded at least ten times. TCRdb passed the RACE reads through MiXCR, listing each CDR3 protein once. This table holds about 42,000 distinct CDR3 sequences, approximately 9.5% found once. The sample's time point: patch test 2, 6 weeks after DPC sensitization. Treatment here: therapeutic diphenylcyclopropenone sensitization with weekly scalp DPC. Total RNA came from unfractionated whole blood. The sample belongs to a study of human T cells and chemical hapten exposure. J was trimmed by 3 bases and V by 3 bases; bases with no gene match: 15. This CDR3 is 18 amino acids long.

V gene TRBV12-3 or TRBV12-4 combines with J gene TRBJ1-1; 8 nucleotides match TRBD1. Material: whole blood, obtained in connection with sensitization to the hapten diphenylcyclopropenone (DPC). The clonotype comes from a woman in her 30s with alopecia areata. Some clones in this sample may be carry-over from other donors' samples. CDR3 amino acids: CASSFPRGRARVDTEAFF. In nucleotides, the CDR3 is TGTGCCAGCAGTTTCCCCAGGGGGCGGGCACGGGTGGACACTGAAGCTTTCTTT.